Listed here are 17 T cell receptor beta chains from one sample, sequenced in a study of CD8 T cells in Susac syndrome. Random-hexamer reverse transcription was applied to roughly 0.5 to 1 ug RNA. MiXCR, run by TCRdb on the immunoSEQ multiplex PCR reads, gives a single entry per CDR3 protein. The sample lists 250,000 to 350,000 distinct CDR3 sequences; about 85% were seen once. Sequences were obtained from CD8+ T cells from PBMCs. These receptors were obtained from a human donor with multiple sclerosis.

This clonotype appeared a few times. The CDR3 DNA is TGTGCCAGCAGTCGCTCTCGGGGGAGCTCCTACGAGCAGTACTTC. It codes for CASSRSRGSSYEQYF. The J gene is TRBJ2-7, the V gene TRBV28; perhaps TRBD2 as D (6 bases). Per the germline V gene, CDR1 is MDHEN and CDR2 is SYDVKM. The CDR3 contains 15 residues. With 5 bases removed from V and 0 bases from J, the gap between germline ends came to 14 bases.

V gene TRBV7-9 combines with J gene TRBJ2-1; 9 nucleotides line up with TRBD1. Germline V CDR1 and CDR2: SEHNR, FQNEAQ (reference sequence). The CDR3 has 15 residues. With V trimmed by 4 bases and J by 8 bases, 9 bases remained unmatched. CDR3 bases: TGTGCCAGCAGCTGGACCGGGACAGGGTCCCATGAGCAGTTCTTC. Translated: CASSWTGTGSHEQFF.

The genes are TRBV20-1 and TRBJ2-5, with D possibly matching TRBD2 (5 bases). Germline CDR1 is DFQATT and CDR2 is SNEGSKA (reference sequence). CDR3 length: 13 residues. Trimming shortened V by 2 bases and J by 0 bases, and 7 bases separated the two germline ends. In DNA form, the CDR3 reads TGCAGTGCTAGACCCGGGGACCAAGAGACCCAGTACTTC. Protein product: CSARPGDQETQYF.

This rearrangement joins TRBV7-9 to TRBJ1-4; the D gene is possibly TRBD1 (5 bases). Germline V gene data show CDR1 as SEHNR and CDR2 as FQNEAQ (reference sequence). Trimming left V 5 bases short and J 5 bases short, with 18 bases between. This CDR3 has 16 amino acids. The CDR3 reads CASSPHFRDRNEKLFF. The DNA for the CDR3 is TGTGCCAGCAGCCCTCATTTTCGGGACCGGAATGAAAAACTGTTTTTT. The complete variable domain, with remaining parts taken from reference TRBV7-9 and TRBJ1-4, reads DTGVSQNPRHKITKRGQNVTFRCDPISEHNRLYWYRQTLGQGPEFLTYFQNEAQLEKSRLLSDRFSAERPKGSFSTLEIQRTEQGDSAMYLCASSPHFRDRNEKLFFGSGTQLSVL.

Worth noting for this clonotype: The germline gene is not matched at one end of the junction; a read error may be the cause. The chain recombines TRBV30 with TRBJ2-1; no clear D gene. Germline assignment: CDR1 GTSNPN and CDR2 SVGIG (reference sequence). The CDR3 consists of 16 residues. In DNA, the CDR3 is TGTGCCAGGAGCCGGTTCTCGAGCTTAGTCTACAATGAGCAGTTCTTC. Its protein product is CARSRFSSLVYNEQFF.

The chain combines TRBV3-1 with TRBJ1-1, with 7 bases that match TRBD1. CDR1 and CDR2 from the germline V gene are LGHDT and YNNKEL (reference sequence). This CDR3 has 15 amino acids. Trimming removed 0 bases from V and 5 bases from J; junction bases left unmatched: 6. The CDR3 here is CASSQEMTGLTEAFF. In nucleotides, the CDR3 is TGTGCCAGCAGCCAAGAGATGACAGGGTTAACTGAAGCTTTCTTT.

This clonotype has only a few counts. The chain has TRBV19 and TRBJ1-1; D is undetermined. Germline V CDR1 and CDR2: LNHDA, SQIVND (reference sequence). The V gene lost 5 bases and the J gene lost 3 bases, with 13 bases spanning the gap. This CDR3 is 14 amino acids long. In nucleotides, the CDR3 is TGTGCCAGTAGTTTTCCCCTACTGGACACTGAAGCTTTCTTT. It yields the protein CASSFPLLDTEAFF.

The chain joins TRBV28 to TRBJ1-1, with D possibly TRBD1 on 5 matching bases. Germline V lookup: CDR1 MDHEN, CDR2 SYDVKM. This CDR3 contains 15 residues. V was clipped by 6 bases and J by 3 bases, with 17 bases between them. This chain's CDR3 is CASRSGGTDYTEAFF. The CDR3 coding sequence is TGTGCCAGCAGGTCTGGGGGGACCGACTACACTGAAGCTTTCTTT.

J is TRBJ2-5 and V is TRBV3-1; tentatively, D is TRBD1 (5 bases). Trimming removed 0 bases at V and 3 bases at J, with 11 bases between. Germline-derived CDR1 and CDR2 are LGHDT and YNNKEL (reference sequence). The CDR3 is 15 amino acids. The CDR3 nucleotides read TGTGCCAGCAGCCAAGACAGGGTCATGAAAGAGACCCAGTACTTC. Amino acids: CASSQDRVMKETQYF.

The rearrangement links TRBV7-6 to TRBJ1-1; D perhaps matches TRBD1 (6 bases). V was pared by 1 base and J by 0 bases, with 9 bases between. In germline, CDR1 is SGHVS, CDR2 FNYEAQ. The CDR3 runs to 15 residues. This chain's CDR3 is CASSLEGGMNTEAFF. CDR3 DNA sequence: TGTGCCAGCAGCTTAGAGGGGGGAATGAACACTGAAGCTTTCTTT.

The chain employs TRBV12-3 or TRBV12-4 and TRBJ1-4; D gene ambiguous. Trimming took 0 bases from V and 7 from J, leaving 15 bases between them. CDR3 length: 16 residues. The chain's CDR3 is CASSLAGEGSIEKLFF. The CDR3 nucleotides read TGTGCCAGCAGTTTAGCGGGAGAAGGGTCCATTGAAAAACTGTTTTTT.

This clonotype has only one observation. V is TRBV27 and J is TRBJ2-1, with a weak D call TRBD1 (6 bases). Trimming shortened V by 3 bases and J by 6 bases, and 12 bases separated the two germline ends. The CDR3 runs to 14 residues. Germline values: CDR1 MNHEY, CDR2 SMNVEV (reference sequence). The CDR3 DNA follows: TGTGCCAGCAGTTTCTCCGGGACACTCAATGAGCAGTTCTTC. It yields the protein CASSFSGTLNEQFF.

CDR3 nucleotide sequence: TGCAGTGCTCTACACCCACAGGGAAATATTTACAATGAGCAGTTCTTC. Amino acid sequence: CSALHPQGNIYNEQFF. The chain recombines TRBV20-1 with TRBJ2-1; perhaps TRBD1 as D (6 bases). The germline V and J ends were trimmed by 5 bases and 4 bases, with 21 bases remaining between them. This CDR3 comprises 16 residues. Per the germline V gene, CDR1 is DFQATT and CDR2 is SNEGSKA (reference sequence).

The chain has TRBV12-5 and TRBJ2-1; possibly TRBD1 or TRBD2 for D (6 bases each). V lost 2 bases to trimming and J lost 8 bases, with 7 bases between them. Germline lookup yields CDR1 LGHNT and CDR2 FRNRAP. CDR3 length: 12 residues. The CDR3 spells CASGLRGDEQFF. DNA for the CDR3: TGTGCTAGTGGTTTGAGGGGGGATGAGCAGTTCTTC.

The chain has TRBV6-2 or TRBV6-3 and TRBJ1-2; no clear D gene. V was pared by 4 bases and J by 4 bases, with 10 bases between. The CDR3 extends over 13 amino acids. The germline V gene has CDR1 MNHEY and CDR2 SVGEGT. CDR3 region: CASSWRRLYGYTF. CDR3 nucleotide sequence: TGTGCCAGCAGTTGGCGGCGGCTCTATGGCTACACCTTC.

A single count supports this clonotype. The gene calls are TRBV29-1 and TRBJ1-3; D possibly corresponds to TRBD1 (6 bases). Trimming removed 3 bases at V and 6 bases at J, with 24 bases between. The CDR3 runs 17 residues. Germline V gene lookup returns CDR1 SQVTM and CDR2 ANQGSEA. CDR3 coding DNA: TGCAGCGTTGAGTCCTACAGGGTGCCGGCTGCTGAAAACACCATATATTTT. Encoded protein: CSVESYRVPAAENTIYF.

This clonotype was seen more than once but under ten times. The chain has TRBV6-5 and TRBJ1-5; 8 nucleotides line up with TRBD1. CDR3 size: 14 residues. J lost 4 bases, V lost 2 bases, and 1 base had no gene match. Germline-derived CDR1 and CDR2 are MNHEY and SVGAGI. The CDR3 region has the DNA TGTGCCAGCAGTTACACAGGGGGTAATCAGCCCCAGCATTTT. It translates to CASSYTGGNQPQHF.